Following are 32 T cell receptor beta chains from one sample sequenced in a study of T cells after yellow fever vaccination. MiXCR, run by TCRdb on the 5' RACE reads, gives a single entry per CDR3 protein. Among some 300,000 distinct CDR3 sequences, about 10% were seen once, and the ten largest hold 3% to 4%. This specimen consisted of CD4+ T cells sorted from PBMCs, obtained 45 days after the yellow fever booster vaccination. These receptor sequences come from a man younger than 35 who received the YFV17D yellow fever vaccine.

This clonotype was observed a handful of times. This sequence joins TRBV25-1 and TRBJ1-2, with 10 bases aligning to TRBD1. The CDR3 sequence is 13 residues long. The germline gives CDR1 MGHDK, CDR2 SYGVNS. J was trimmed by 7 bases and V by 5 bases; bases with no gene match: 4. CDR3 sequence reads: CASSHRDRGGYTF. CDR3 nucleotides: TGTGCCAGCAGTCACCGGGACAGGGGTGGCTACACCTTC.

This clonotype was seen a few times. This chain uses TRBV20-1 with TRBJ2-1, with 8 nucleotides matching TRBD2. The CDR3 sequence is 15 residues long. Germline CDR1 DFQATT, CDR2 SNEGSKA (reference sequence). After removal of 5 bases from V and 0 bases from J, the junction contained 6 bases not matched to a gene. In nucleotides, the CDR3 is TGCAGTGCTCCCCGGGGGGGGATCTCCTACAATGAGCAGTTCTTC. This sequence encodes CSAPRGGISYNEQFF.

This clonotype was observed a handful of times. The chain is built from TRBV5-1 and TRBJ1-1, with TRBD1 matching over 7 bases. The CDR3 is made up of 16 amino acids. Unmatched junction bases numbered 10, after V lost 4 bases and J lost 1 base. Germline V gene data show CDR1 as SGHRS and CDR2 as YFSETQ. CDR3 DNA: TGCGCCAGCAGCGGACGGGGACAGACTTGGAACACTGAAGCTTTCTTT. As protein: CASSGRGQTWNTEAFF.

J is TRBJ2-3 and V is TRBV7-2, with a possible D match to TRBD2 (6 bases). Germline V gives CDR1 SGHTA, CDR2 FQGNSA. Between the trimmed V and J ends, which lost 1 base and 4 bases, there was a span of 18 bases. The CDR3 is 17 residues long. The CDR3: CASSLVFSSTGADTQYF. In DNA, the CDR3 is TGTGCCAGCAGCTTAGTTTTTTCGTCGACGGGAGCAGATACGCAGTATTTT.

This clonotype was seen a handful of times. The chain combines TRBV9 with TRBJ2-1; possibly TRBD1 for D (6 bases). Deletions cut 4 bases from V and 6 bases from J, with 14 bases between. The germline V gene encodes CDR1 SGDLS and CDR2 YYNGEE. This CDR3 is built from 14 residues. The CDR3: CASSSSLGGNEQFF. The CDR3 region has the DNA TGTGCCAGCAGCTCCAGCCTAGGGGGCAATGAGCAGTTCTTC.

The chain couples TRBV11-2 to TRBJ2-3, with D perhaps matching TRBD2 (7 bases). Germline V CDR1 and CDR2: SGHAT, FQNNGV. Trimming cost V 4 bases and J 6 bases, with 23 bases left between them. The CDR3 sequence is 17 residues long. The CDR3 bases are TGTGCCAGCAGCTCTACCCTTCGGGGGGCGGGATCTGATACGCAGTATTTT. It yields the protein CASSSTLRGAGSDTQYF.

A few counts support this clonotype. This chain links TRBV28 with TRBJ1-2; possibly TRBD1 for D (6 bases). The germline CDR1 and CDR2 sequences are MDHEN and SYDVKM. This CDR3 has 12 amino acids. V gave up 5 bases and J gave up 6 bases, with 10 bases separating them. CDR3 DNA sequence: TGTGCCAGCAGTGGGGGGCTAAATGGCTACACCTTC. Its translation: CASSGGLNGYTF.

This rearrangement joins TRBV29-1 to TRBJ1-1, with TRBD1 matching over 7 bases. V was pared by 8 bases and J by 6 bases, with 12 bases of the junction left unmatched. The CDR3 has 13 amino acids. The germline CDR1 and CDR2 sequences are SQVTM and ANQGSEA. CDR3 sequence: CSSRQGEWAEAFF. The CDR3 nucleotides are TGCAGCTCCCGACAGGGTGAGTGGGCTGAAGCTTTCTTT.

The rearrangement joins TRBV4-2 to TRBJ2-6, with 10 bases matching TRBD2. Unmatched junction bases numbered 19, after V lost 2 bases and J lost 0 bases. This CDR3 region has 23 residues. CDR1 and CDR2 from the germline V gene are LGHNA and YNFKEQ. The CDR3 region has the DNA TGTGCCAGCAGCCAAAGCGATCCGGTCAGCGGGGGGGCATTATACTCTGGGGCCAACGTCCTGACTTTC. It encodes CASSQSDPVSGGALYSGANVLTF.

This clonotype appeared a few times. The rearrangement uses TRBV24-1 and TRBJ2-1; tentative D call: TRBD2 (5 bases). The CDR3 covers 13 residues. CDR1 and CDR2 (germline): KGHDR, SFDVKD. Trimming shortened V by 4 bases and J by 8 bases, and 11 bases separated the two germline ends. CDR3 in amino acids: CATSDSGIHEQFF. As DNA, the CDR3 is TGTGCCACCAGTGACTCGGGAATCCATGAGCAGTTCTTC.

This clonotype was observed a few times. The V call is TRBV5-1, the J call TRBJ2-7; D tentatively fits TRBD1 or TRBD2 (5 bases each). V was shortened by 2 bases and J by 3 bases, with 12 bases between the two germline ends. Germline-derived CDR1 and CDR2 are SGHRS and YFSETQ. The CDR3 runs to 14 residues. The DNA for the CDR3 is TGCGCCAGCAGCTTTGGGGACGGGCGCTACGAGCAGTACTTC. Translating it yields CASSFGDGRYEQYF.

This clonotype was counted many times. V and J are TRBV7-2 and TRBJ2-3; TRBD2 matches at 8 bases. Losses at the gene ends were 4 bases for V and 1 base for J; bases not matched to a gene: 4. Germline lookup yields CDR1 SGHTA and CDR2 FQGNSA. The CDR3 runs to 15 residues. The CDR3 DNA reads TGTGCCAGCAGCTCATATAGCGGGGGCACAGATACGCAGTATTTT. It specifies CASSSYSGGTDTQYF.

CDR3 DNA: TGCGCCAGCAGCTTGGGATCACAGGATGGCTACACCTTC. Translation: CASSLGSQDGYTF. This chain joins TRBV5-1 and TRBJ1-2, with a tentative D call TRBD1 (5 bases). The CDR3 sequence is 13 residues long. Between the trimmed V and J ends, which lost 0 bases and 6 bases, there was a span of 9 bases. Germline loops: CDR1 SGHRS, CDR2 YFSETQ. The whole variable domain, remainder taken from reference TRBV5-1 and TRBJ1-2, is KAGVTQTPRYLIKTRGQQVTLSCSPISGHRSVSWYQQTPGQGLQFLFEYFSETQRNKGNFPGRFSGRQFSNSRSEMNVSTLELGDSALYLCASSLGSQDGYTFGSGTRLTVV.

This clonotype has only a few counts. V gene TRBV6-1 combines with J gene TRBJ2-7; maybe TRBD1 (6 bases). V was pared by 10 bases and J by 6 bases, with 19 bases between. This CDR3 comprises 13 residues. Germline CDR1 reads MNHNS; CDR2 reads SASEGT. The CDR3 region is CATTWTEPGEQYF. The DNA of the CDR3 is TGTGCCACTACTTGGACAGAACCTGGCGAGCAGTACTTC.

This clonotype was seen ten or more times. The CDR3 here is CASRIQGVTDTQYF. DNA for the CDR3: TGCGCCAGCAGGATTCAGGGCGTTACAGATACGCAGTATTTT. This chain links TRBV5-1 with TRBJ2-3, with TRBD1 as a possible D gene (5 bases). This CDR3 has 14 residues. Germline assignment: CDR1 SGHRS and CDR2 YFSETQ. V was trimmed by 5 bases and J by 3 bases, leaving 13 bases between them. Variable domain in full (rest from reference TRBV5-1 and TRBJ2-3): KAGVTQTPRYLIKTRGQQVTLSCSPISGHRSVSWYQQTPGQGLQFLFEYFSETQRNKGNFPGRFSGRQFSNSRSEMNVSTLELGDSALYLCASRIQGVTDTQYFGPGTRLTVL.

This clonotype occurred a few times. This chain uses TRBV6-5 with TRBJ1-5; 8 nucleotides align to TRBD1. The CDR3 has 17 residues. After removal of 0 bases from V and 11 bases from J, the junction contained 15 bases not matched to a gene. Germline V lookup: CDR1 MNHEY, CDR2 SVGAGI. The CDR3 nucleotides are TGTGCCAGCAGTTACTCGGGGCAGGCAGGGGGCAGGTCAGCCCAGCATTTT. Translated: CASSYSGQAGGRSAQHF.

The chain employs TRBV20-1 and TRBJ2-1, with 15 bases fitting TRBD2. CDR3 size: 17 residues. Germline V gene data show CDR1 as DFQATT and CDR2 as SNEGSKA (reference sequence). J was trimmed by 4 bases and V by 2 bases; bases with no gene match: 6. CDR3 sequence (DNA): TGCAGTGCTAGAATAGGGACTAGCGGGGGGAAATACAATGAGCAGTTCTTC. It encodes CSARIGTSGGKYNEQFF.

This clonotype has a handful of counts. This sequence joins TRBV4-1 and TRBJ1-5, with unresolved D. Germline CDR1 reads MGHRA; CDR2 reads YSYEKL. V was shortened by 3 bases and J by 9 bases, with 27 bases between the two germline ends. The CDR3 consists of 18 residues. CDR3 region: CASSQLVIGFPRARPQHF. The CDR3, as DNA: TGCGCCAGCAGCCAGTTGGTGATAGGGTTTCCGCGGGCCAGGCCCCAGCATTTT.

About this clonotype itself: This is likely a read error, given that the CDR3 carries no conserved phenylalanine or tryptophan at its end. V usage is TRBV3-1 and J usage is TRBJ2-3; D ambiguous. Germline CDR1 and CDR2: LGHDT and YNNKEL (reference sequence). Trimming took 2 bases from V and 2 from J, leaving 17 bases between them. The CDR3 totals 17 residues. The DNA of the CDR3 is TGTGCCAGCAGCCAACACGAGACCGGACGGATCACAGATACGCAGTATCTT. Encoded protein: CASSQHETGRITDTQYL.

This chain joins TRBV18 and TRBJ1-5; D uncertain. The length of the CDR3 is 14 residues. Per germline, CDR1 KGHSH and CDR2 LQKENI. With 6 bases removed from V and 7 bases from J, the gap between germline ends came to 16 bases. The CDR3 sequence is CASSPRDEDQPQHF. In DNA form, the CDR3 reads TGTGCCAGCTCTCCTCGCGACGAAGACCAGCCCCAGCATTTT.

The rearrangement links TRBV29-1 to TRBJ1-2, with TRBD1 matching 7 bases. The CDR3 is 13 amino acids. The V and J ends lost 5 bases and 3 bases, in that order; junction bases with no gene match: 6. Germline values: CDR1 SQVTM, CDR2 ANQGSEA. The CDR3 sequence is CSVSRGPDYGYTF. The CDR3 coding sequence is TGCAGCGTTTCGAGGGGGCCGGACTATGGCTACACCTTC.

This clonotype was seen more than once but under ten times. The chain uses TRBV15 and TRBJ2-7, with TRBD1 matching 10 bases. The CDR3 length is 15 residues. Trimming took 3 bases from V and 4 from J; bases not matched to a gene: 6. CDR1 LNHNV and CDR2 YYDKDF come from the germline V gene (reference sequence). The CDR3 DNA is TGTGCCACCAGCAGTCCGGGACAGGGGAATTACGAGCAGTACTTC. Protein product: CATSSPGQGNYEQYF.

There are a few counts of this clonotype. The J gene is TRBJ2-1, the V gene TRBV6-1; TRBD2 agrees at 9 bases. Unmatched junction bases numbered 6, after V lost 0 bases and J lost 9 bases. The CDR3 spans 15 residues. Looked up from germline, CDR1 is MNHNS and CDR2 is SASEGT. Here the CDR3 reads CASSEAPRGGGEQFF. Written as DNA, the CDR3 is TGTGCCAGCAGTGAAGCGCCCCGCGGGGGGGGTGAGCAGTTCTTC.

This clonotype was counted many times. The V call is TRBV4-1, the J call TRBJ1-6; D unclear. V was trimmed by 4 bases and J by 8 bases, leaving 12 bases between them. CDR1 and CDR2 from the germline V gene are MGHRA and YSYEKL. The CDR3 is 14 amino acids. CDR3 sequence reads: CASSPRSVDSPLHF. The CDR3 DNA follows: TGCGCCAGCAGCCCAAGATCAGTGGATTCACCCCTCCACTTT.

V gene TRBV20-1 combines with J gene TRBJ2-4; TRBD2 matches 12 bases. Germline V gene data show CDR1 as DFQATT and CDR2 as SNEGSKA (reference sequence). V shed 6 bases and J 9 bases; nucleotides not matched to a gene: 9. The CDR3 runs 14 residues. In DNA, the CDR3 is TGCAGTGCCCAACTAGCGGGGGGCTTTGGCATTCAGTACTTC. Its protein product is CSAQLAGGFGIQYF.

This clonotype was counted only a few times. The rearrangement joins TRBV6-1 to TRBJ1-2; TRBD1 agrees at 8 bases. CDR1 is MNHNS and CDR2 is SASEGT in the germline V gene. This CDR3 has 16 amino acids. Trimming at V came to 0 bases and at J to 4 bases, leaving 7 bases not matched to a gene. The CDR3 DNA is TGTGCCAGCAGTGAAGCGGCAGGGGGCGCGGGCTATGGCTACACCTTC. Amino acid sequence: CASSEAAGGAGYGYTF.

This clonotype was seen only a few times. V and J are TRBV27 and TRBJ1-2; the match to TRBD1 covers 8 bases. Germline V lookup: CDR1 MNHEY, CDR2 SMNVEV (reference sequence). Trimming at V came to 4 bases and at J to 2 bases, leaving 6 bases not matched to a gene. The CDR3 has 15 residues. The CDR3 spells CASSSYGTGNYGYTF. CDR3 sequence (DNA): TGTGCCAGCAGTTCTTATGGGACAGGCAACTATGGCTACACCTTC.

The chain recombines TRBV20-1 with TRBJ2-2; D not resolved. Between the trimmed V and J ends, which lost 3 bases and 1 base, there was a span of 9 bases. This CDR3 is built from 14 residues. Germline CDR1 DFQATT, CDR2 SNEGSKA (reference sequence). CDR3 in DNA: TGCAGTGCTAGGGACCCTCTGAACACCGGGGAGCTGTTTTTT. The encoded protein is CSARDPLNTGELFF.

This clonotype was found a few times. The J gene is TRBJ1-5, the V gene TRBV5-1; no firm D call. CDR1 is SGHRS and CDR2 is YFSETQ in the germline V gene. CDR3 length: 15 residues. Trimming removed 2 bases from V and 7 bases from J, with 16 bases in between. The CDR3 spells CASSLDGVIEQPQHF. CDR3 DNA: TGCGCCAGCAGCTTAGACGGTGTTATAGAGCAGCCCCAGCATTTT. The full variable domain, with the rest looked up from reference TRBV5-1 and TRBJ1-5, is KAGVTQTPRYLIKTRGQQVTLSCSPISGHRSVSWYQQTPGQGLQFLFEYFSETQRNKGNFPGRFSGRQFSNSRSEMNVSTLELGDSALYLCASSLDGVIEQPQHFGDGTRLSIL.

The chain links TRBV14 to TRBJ2-5; no firm D call. Germline CDR1 is SGHDN and CDR2 is FVKESK. Trimming took off 1 base at V and 5 bases at J, with 17 bases between the two ends. The CDR3 is 16 residues long. CDR3 in amino acids: CASSQAPRAMLETQYF. In DNA form, the CDR3 reads TGTGCCAGCAGCCAAGCCCCCCGTGCGATGTTGGAGACCCAGTACTTC.

CDR3 loop: CASSLTGQMDEQFF. For the CDR3, the DNA is TGTGCCAGCAGCTTAACGGGACAGATGGATGAGCAGTTCTTC. The chain couples TRBV7-3 to TRBJ2-1; TRBD1 matches at 7 bases. Germline CDR1 and CDR2: SGHTA and FQGTGA. The CDR3 has 14 amino acids. Trimming took 0 bases from V and 8 from J; bases not matched to a gene: 4.

This clonotype has ten or more counts. Relative to the germline gene, one junction end is altered; a read error may explain this. This sequence joins TRBV18 and TRBJ2-5, with D possibly being TRBD1 (6 bases). There are 12 residues in the CDR3. CDR1 is KGHSH and CDR2 is LQKENI in the germline V gene. This CDR3 is CASSPRGETQYF. The CDR3 nucleotides read TGCGCCAGCAGCCCCAGGGGAGAGACCCAGTACTTC.